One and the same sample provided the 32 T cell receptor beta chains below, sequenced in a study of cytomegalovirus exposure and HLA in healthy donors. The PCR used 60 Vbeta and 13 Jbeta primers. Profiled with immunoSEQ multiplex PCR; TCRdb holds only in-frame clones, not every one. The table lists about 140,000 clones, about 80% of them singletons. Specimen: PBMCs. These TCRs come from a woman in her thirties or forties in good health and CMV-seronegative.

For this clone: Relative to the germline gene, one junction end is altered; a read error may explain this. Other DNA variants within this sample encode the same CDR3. CDR3 loop: CASSGLGGSYEQYF. CDR3 coding DNA: TGTGCCAGTAGTGGCCTCGGGGGGTCCTACGAGCAGTACTTC. This chain connects TRBV2 to TRBJ2-7, with 7 bases identical to TRBD2. The CDR3 loop spans 14 amino acids. Germline lookup yields CDR1 SNHLY and CDR2 FYNNEI.

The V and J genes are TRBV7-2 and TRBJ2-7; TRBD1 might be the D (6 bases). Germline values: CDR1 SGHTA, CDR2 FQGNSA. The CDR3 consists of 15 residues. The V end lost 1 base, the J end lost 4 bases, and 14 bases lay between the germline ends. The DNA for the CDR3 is TGTGCCAGCAGCTTAGGCTCGGCAGGGGTTTACGAGCAGTACTTC. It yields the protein CASSLGSAGVYEQYF.

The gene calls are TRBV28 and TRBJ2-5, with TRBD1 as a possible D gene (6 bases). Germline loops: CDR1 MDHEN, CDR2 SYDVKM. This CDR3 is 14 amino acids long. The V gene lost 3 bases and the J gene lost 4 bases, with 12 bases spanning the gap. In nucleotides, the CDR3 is TGTGCCAGCAGTTTGGGGGCCTTGGGAGAGACCCAGTACTTC. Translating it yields CASSLGALGETQYF.

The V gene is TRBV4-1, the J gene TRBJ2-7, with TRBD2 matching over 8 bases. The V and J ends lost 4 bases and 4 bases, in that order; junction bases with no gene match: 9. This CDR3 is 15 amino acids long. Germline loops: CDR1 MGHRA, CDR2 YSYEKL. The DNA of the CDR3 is TGCGCCAGCAGCCCGGAGGCTAGCGGGTTGTACGAGCAGTACTTC. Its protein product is CASSPEASGLYEQYF.

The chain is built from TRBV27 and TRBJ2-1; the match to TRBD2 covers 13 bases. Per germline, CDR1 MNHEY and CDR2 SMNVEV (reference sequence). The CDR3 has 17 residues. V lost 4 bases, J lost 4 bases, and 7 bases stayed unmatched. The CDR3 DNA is TGTGCCAGCAGTTCCATACTAGCGGGAGGGCCATACAATGAGCAGTTCTTC. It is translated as CASSSILAGGPYNEQFF.

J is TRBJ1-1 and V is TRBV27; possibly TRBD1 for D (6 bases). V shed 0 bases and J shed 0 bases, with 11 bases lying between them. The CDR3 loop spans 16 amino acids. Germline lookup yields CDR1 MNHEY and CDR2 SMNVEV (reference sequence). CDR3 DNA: TGTGCCAGCAGTTTATCGGTTGGGGGCTTGAACACTGAAGCTTTCTTT. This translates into CASSLSVGGLNTEAFF.

CDR3 in DNA: TGTGCCAGCAGTCCCGGGACAGGGACTAATGAAAAACTGTTTTTT. Translated: CASSPGTGTNEKLFF. The V and J genes are TRBV28 and TRBJ1-4; 9 bases agree with TRBD1. Unmatched junction bases numbered 3, after V lost 5 bases and J lost 2 bases. Germline-derived CDR1 and CDR2 are MDHEN and SYDVKM. This CDR3 is built from 15 residues.

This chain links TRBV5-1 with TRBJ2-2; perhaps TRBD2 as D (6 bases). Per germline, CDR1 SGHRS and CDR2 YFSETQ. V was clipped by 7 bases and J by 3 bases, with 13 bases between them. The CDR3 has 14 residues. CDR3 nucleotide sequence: TGCGCCAGCTCAAACACGGGAGACACCGGGGAGCTGTTTTTT. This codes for CASSNTGDTGELFF.

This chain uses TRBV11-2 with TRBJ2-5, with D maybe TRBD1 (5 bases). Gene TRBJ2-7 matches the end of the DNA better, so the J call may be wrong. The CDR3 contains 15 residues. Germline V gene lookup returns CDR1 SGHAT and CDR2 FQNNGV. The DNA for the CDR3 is TGTGCCAGCAGCTTAGGGCAGGGATACTCCTACGAGCAGTACTTC. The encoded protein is CASSLGQGYSYEQYF.

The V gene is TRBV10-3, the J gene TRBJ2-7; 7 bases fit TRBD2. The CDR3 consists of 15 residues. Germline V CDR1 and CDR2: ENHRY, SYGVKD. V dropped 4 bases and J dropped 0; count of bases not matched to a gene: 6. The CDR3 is CAISVGGRDSYEQYF. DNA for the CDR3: TGTGCCATCAGTGTCGGCGGGAGAGACTCCTACGAGCAGTACTTC.

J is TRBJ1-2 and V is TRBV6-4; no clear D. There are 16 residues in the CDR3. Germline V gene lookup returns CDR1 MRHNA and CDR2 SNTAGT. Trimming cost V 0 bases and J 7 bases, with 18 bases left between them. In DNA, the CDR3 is TGTGCCAGCAGTGACTCGACGTTGAGCGACTCGGGTGGCTACACCTTC. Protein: CASSDSTLSDSGGYTF.

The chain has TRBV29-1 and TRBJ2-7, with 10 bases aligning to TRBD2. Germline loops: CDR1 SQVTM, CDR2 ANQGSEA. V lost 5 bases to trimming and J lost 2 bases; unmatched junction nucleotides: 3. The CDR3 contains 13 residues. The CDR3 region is CSVRTSGTYEQYF. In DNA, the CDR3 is TGCAGCGTTAGGACTAGCGGCACCTACGAGCAGTACTTC.

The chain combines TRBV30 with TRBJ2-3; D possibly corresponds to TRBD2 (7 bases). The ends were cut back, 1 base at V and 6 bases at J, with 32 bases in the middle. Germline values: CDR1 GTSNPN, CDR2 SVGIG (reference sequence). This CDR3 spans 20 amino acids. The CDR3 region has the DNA TGTGCCTGGAGTGGAGGGACTATTCAAGAGAAGGGGAGAGGGGGGGATACGCAGTATTTT. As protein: CAWSGGTIQEKGRGGDTQYF.

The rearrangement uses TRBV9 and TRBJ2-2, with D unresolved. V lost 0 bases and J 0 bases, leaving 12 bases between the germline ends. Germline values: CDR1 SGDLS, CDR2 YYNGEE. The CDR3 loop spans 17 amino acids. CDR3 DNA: TGTGCCAGCAGCGTAGACGGCTTCAGCGCGAACACCGGGGAGCTGTTTTTT. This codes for CASSVDGFSANTGELFF.

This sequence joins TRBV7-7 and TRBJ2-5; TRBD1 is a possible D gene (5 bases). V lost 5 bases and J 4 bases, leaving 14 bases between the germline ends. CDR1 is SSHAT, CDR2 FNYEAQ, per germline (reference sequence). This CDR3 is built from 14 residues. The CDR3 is CASSRTGLGETQYF. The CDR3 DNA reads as TGTGCCAGCAGCCGAACAGGCCTCGGAGAGACCCAGTACTTC.

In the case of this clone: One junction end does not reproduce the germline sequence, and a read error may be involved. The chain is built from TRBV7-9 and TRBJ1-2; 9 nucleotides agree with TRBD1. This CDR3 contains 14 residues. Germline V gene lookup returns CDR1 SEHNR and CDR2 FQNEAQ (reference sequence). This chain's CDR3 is CSSSLIQGTGGYTF. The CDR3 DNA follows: TGTTCCAGCAGCTTGATCCAGGGGACAGGGGGCTACACCTTC.

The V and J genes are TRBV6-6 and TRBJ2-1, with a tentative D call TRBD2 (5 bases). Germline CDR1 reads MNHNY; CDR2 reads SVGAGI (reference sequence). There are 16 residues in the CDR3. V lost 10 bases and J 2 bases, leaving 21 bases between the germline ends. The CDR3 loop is CAIRAAGPTAYNEQFF. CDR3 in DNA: TGTGCCATTAGAGCCGCGGGTCCGACCGCCTACAATGAGCAGTTCTTC.

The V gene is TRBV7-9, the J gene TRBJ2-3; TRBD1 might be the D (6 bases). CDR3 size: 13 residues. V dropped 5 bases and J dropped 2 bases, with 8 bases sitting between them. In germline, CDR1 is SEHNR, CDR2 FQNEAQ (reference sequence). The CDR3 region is CASSDRNTDTQYF. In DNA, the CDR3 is TGTGCCAGCAGCGACAGGAACACAGATACGCAGTATTTT.

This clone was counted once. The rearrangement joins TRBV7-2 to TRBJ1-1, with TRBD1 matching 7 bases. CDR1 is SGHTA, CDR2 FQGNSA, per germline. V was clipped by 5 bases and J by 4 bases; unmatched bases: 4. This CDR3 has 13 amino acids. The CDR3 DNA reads TGTGCCAGCAGCACAGGGGTTCGCACTGAAGCTTTCTTT. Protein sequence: CASSTGVRTEAFF.

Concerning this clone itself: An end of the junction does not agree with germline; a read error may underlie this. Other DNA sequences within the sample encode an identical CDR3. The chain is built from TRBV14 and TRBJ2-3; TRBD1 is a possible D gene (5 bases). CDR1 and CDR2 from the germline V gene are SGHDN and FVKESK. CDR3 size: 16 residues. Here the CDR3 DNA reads TGCGCCAGCAGCCAACGTACAGACAGCCCCACAGATACGCAGTATTTT. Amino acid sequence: CASSQRTDSPTDTQYF.

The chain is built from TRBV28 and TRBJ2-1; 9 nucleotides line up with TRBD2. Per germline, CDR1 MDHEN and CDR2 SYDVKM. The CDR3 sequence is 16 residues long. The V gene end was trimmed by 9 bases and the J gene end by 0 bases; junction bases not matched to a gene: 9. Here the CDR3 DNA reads TGTGCCAGTTGGGGACTAGCAGCTAGCTCCTACAATGAGCAGTTCTTC. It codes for CASWGLAASSYNEQFF.

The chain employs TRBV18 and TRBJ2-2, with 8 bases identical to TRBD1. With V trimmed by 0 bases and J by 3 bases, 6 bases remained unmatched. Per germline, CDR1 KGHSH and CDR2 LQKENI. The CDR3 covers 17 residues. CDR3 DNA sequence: TGTGCCAGCTCACCACCGCGGGGACAGGAGCACACCGGGGAGCTGTTTTTT. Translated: CASSPPRGQEHTGELFF.

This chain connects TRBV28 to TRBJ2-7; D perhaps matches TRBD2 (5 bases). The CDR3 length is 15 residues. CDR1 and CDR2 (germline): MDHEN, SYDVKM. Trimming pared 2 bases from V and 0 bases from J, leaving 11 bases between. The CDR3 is CASSLQSGDSYEQYF. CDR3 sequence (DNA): TGTGCCAGCAGTTTACAGAGCGGCGACTCCTACGAGCAGTACTTC.

CDR3 sequence reads: CASSVGATYNEQFF. CDR3 DNA sequence: TGTGCCAGCAGCGTAGGAGCGACCTACAATGAGCAGTTCTTC. This sequence joins TRBV9 and TRBJ2-1; no firm D call. Trimming removed 0 bases at V and 2 bases at J, with 6 bases between. Germline values: CDR1 SGDLS, CDR2 YYNGEE. There are 14 residues in the CDR3.

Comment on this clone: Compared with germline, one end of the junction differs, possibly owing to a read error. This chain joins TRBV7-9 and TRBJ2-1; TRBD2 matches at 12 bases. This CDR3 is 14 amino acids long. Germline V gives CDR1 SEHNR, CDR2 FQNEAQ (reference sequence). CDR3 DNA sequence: TGTGCCAGCAGCCTAGCGGGAGGGCAAAGTGAGCAGTTCTTC. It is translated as CASSLAGGQSEQFF.

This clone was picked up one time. The CDR3 DNA follows: TGTGCCAGCAGCTTAGCGTATGCTCCTTGGGGCAGCAGCTACACCTTC. It codes for CASSLAYAPWGSSYTF. J is TRBJ1-2 and V is TRBV7-9; perhaps TRBD1 as D (5 bases). The CDR3 is 16 amino acids. The germline V gene has CDR1 SEHNR and CDR2 FQNEAQ (reference sequence). The V and J ends lost 0 bases and 9 bases respectively, with 20 bases between them.

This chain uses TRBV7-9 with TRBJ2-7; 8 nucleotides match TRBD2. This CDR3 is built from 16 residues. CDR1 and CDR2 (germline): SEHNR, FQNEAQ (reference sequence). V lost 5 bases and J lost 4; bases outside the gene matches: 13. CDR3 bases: TGTGCCAGCAGCCCCCGTTCGGGACTAGGGGCGTACGAGCAGTACTTC. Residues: CASSPRSGLGAYEQYF.

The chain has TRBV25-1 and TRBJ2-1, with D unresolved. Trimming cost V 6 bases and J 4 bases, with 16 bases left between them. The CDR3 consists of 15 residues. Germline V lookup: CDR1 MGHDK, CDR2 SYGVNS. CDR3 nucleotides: TGTGCCAGCAGCGACTTGGGTCTCGCTTACAATGAGCAGTTCTTC. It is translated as CASSDLGLAYNEQFF.

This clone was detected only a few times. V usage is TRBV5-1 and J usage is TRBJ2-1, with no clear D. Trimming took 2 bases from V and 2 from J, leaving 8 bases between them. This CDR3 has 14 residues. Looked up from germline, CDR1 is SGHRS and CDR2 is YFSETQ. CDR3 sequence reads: CASSFYPAYNEQFF. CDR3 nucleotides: TGCGCCAGCAGCTTTTACCCAGCCTACAATGAGCAGTTCTTC.

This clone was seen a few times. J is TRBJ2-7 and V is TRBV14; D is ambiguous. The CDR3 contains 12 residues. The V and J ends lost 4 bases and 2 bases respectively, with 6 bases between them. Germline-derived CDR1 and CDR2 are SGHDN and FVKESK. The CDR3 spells CASSRAPYEQYF. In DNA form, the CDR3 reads TGTGCCAGCAGCCGAGCACCCTACGAGCAGTACTTC.

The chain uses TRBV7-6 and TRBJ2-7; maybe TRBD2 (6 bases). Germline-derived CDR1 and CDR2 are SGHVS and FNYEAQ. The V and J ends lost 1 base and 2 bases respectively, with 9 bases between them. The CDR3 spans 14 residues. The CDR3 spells CASSLVGGTYEQYF. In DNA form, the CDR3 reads TGTGCCAGCAGCTTAGTGGGCGGGACCTACGAGCAGTACTTC.

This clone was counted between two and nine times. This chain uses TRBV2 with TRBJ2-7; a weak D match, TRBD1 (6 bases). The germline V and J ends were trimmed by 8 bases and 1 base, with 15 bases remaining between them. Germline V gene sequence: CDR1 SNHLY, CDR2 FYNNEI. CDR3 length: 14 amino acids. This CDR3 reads CASAIDRTSYEQYF. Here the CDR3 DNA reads TGTGCCAGCGCCATAGACAGGACTTCCTACGAGCAGTACTTC.